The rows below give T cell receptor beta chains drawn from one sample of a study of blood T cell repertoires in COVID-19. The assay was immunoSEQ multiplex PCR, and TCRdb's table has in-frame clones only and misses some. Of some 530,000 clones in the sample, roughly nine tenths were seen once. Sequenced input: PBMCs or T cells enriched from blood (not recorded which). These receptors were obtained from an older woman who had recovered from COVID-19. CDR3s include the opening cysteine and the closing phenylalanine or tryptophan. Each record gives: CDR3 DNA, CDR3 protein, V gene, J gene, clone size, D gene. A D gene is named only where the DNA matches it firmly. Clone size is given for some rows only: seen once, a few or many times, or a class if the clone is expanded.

TGTGCCAGTACGCGACAGCCCCAAAAGGGTAATTCACCCCTCCACTTT	CASTRQPQKGNSPLHF	TRBV19	TRBJ1-6	NA	NA
TGTGCCAGCAGCAAACGTACAGGGGGAGCCTTAAACTATGGCTACACCTTC	CASSKRTGGALNYGYTF	TRBV21-1	TRBJ1-2	NA	NA
TGTGCCAGTTCACCCAGGGCTTATCAGCCCCAGCATTTT	CASSPRAYQPQHF	TRBV21-1	TRBJ1-5	NA	NA
TGTGCCAGCAGTCCAACGACAGGGGTAAACTATGGCTACACCTTC	CASSPTTGVNYGYTF	TRBV6-6	TRBJ1-2	NA	TRBD1
TGCGCCAGCAGCCCCCCAACCGGACTTGGAAACACCATATATTTT	CASSPPTGLGNTIYF	TRBV4-1	TRBJ1-3	once	NA
TGTGCCAGCAGCCCGCGCCCCCCACAGGGTAGAAACACCATATATTTT	CASSPRPPQGRNTIYF	TRBV7-6	TRBJ1-3	NA	NA
TGTGCCAGCAGCTTAGGCCCTCCGGGCACTGAAGCTTTCTTT	CASSLGPPGTEAFF	TRBV7-6	TRBJ1-1	NA	NA
TGTGCCAGCTCCTTATGGGAGCGGGGGGGAACAGATACGCAGTATTTT	CASSLWERGGTDTQYF	TRBV2	TRBJ2-3	NA	TRBD2
TGTGCCAGCAGCCAAGGGCCGACAGACTATGGCTACACCTTC	CASSQGPTDYGYTF	TRBV6-5	TRBJ1-2	NA	NA
TGTGCCAGCAGCTTATCGGAGAGCCCTGGAAACACCATATATTTT	CASSLSESPGNTIYF	TRBV7-9	TRBJ1-3	NA	NA
TGCGCCAGCAGCCAAGATCCACAGGGTTATAATTCACCCCTCCACTTT	CASSQDPQGYNSPLHF	TRBV4-1	TRBJ1-6	NA	NA
TGCGCCAGCAGCTTGGCGGGACAAGGACGCTATGGCTACACCTTC	CASSLAGQGRYGYTF	TRBV5-1	TRBJ1-2	NA	NA
TGTGCCAGCAGCGTGGGACAGGGGATGACCACAGCAAAACTGTTTTTT	CASSVGQGMTTAKLFF	TRBV9	TRBJ1-4	few	TRBD1
TGTGCCAGCAGCCACCAGACAGGGAGGAATAATTCACCCCTCCACTTT	CASSHQTGRNNSPLHF	TRBV3-1/TRBV3-2	TRBJ1-6	NA	TRBD1
TGTGCCAGCAGTTACTCTTCGGTGTCTGAAAAACTGTTTTTT	CASSYSSVSEKLFF	TRBV6-6	TRBJ1-4	NA	NA
TGCGCCAGCAGCTTGGACGGGACACCCTATGGCTACACCTTC	CASSLDGTPYGYTF	TRBV5-1	TRBJ1-2	NA	NA